Listed here are 16 T cell receptor beta chains from one sample, sequenced in a study of identical twins. Each CDR3 protein is one row after TCRdb ran MiXCR on the 5' RACE reads. The data contain about 390,000 distinct CDR3 sequences, 9% of them singletons. The sample was naive T cells sorted from blood. The receptors originated from a woman in her forties or fifties in good health.

This clonotype showed up just a few times. The chain links TRBV10-2 to TRBJ2-3; D unresolved. This CDR3 has 14 amino acids. From germline, CDR1 is WSHSY and CDR2 SAAADI. The V and J ends lost 0 bases and 4 bases respectively, with 8 bases between them. CDR3 nucleotides: TGCGCCAGCAGTGAGTCGACTCTTCCAGATACGCAGTATTTT. It yields the protein CASSESTLPDTQYF.

Written as DNA, the CDR3 is TGTGCCAGCAGTGGGGGGGTAGCATTGAACACCGGGGAGCTGTTTTTT. This codes for CASSGGVALNTGELFF. The chain combines TRBV2 with TRBJ2-2, with D possibly matching TRBD2 (6 bases). CDR1 is SNHLY, CDR2 FYNNEI, per germline. The length of the CDR3 is 16 residues. Deletions cut 4 bases from V and 1 base from J, with 13 bases between.

This chain joins TRBV2 and TRBJ2-7; 7 bases line up with TRBD2. Germline V gene lookup returns CDR1 SNHLY and CDR2 FYNNEI. With V trimmed by 10 bases and J by 5 bases, 8 bases remained unmatched. The CDR3 has 12 residues. This CDR3 is CATRGRGNEQYV. The CDR3 nucleotides read TGTGCCACTAGAGGGAGGGGAAACGAGCAGTACGTC.

The chain joins TRBV3-1 to TRBJ2-7; the D is unclear. V lost 4 bases and J lost 4, with 11 bases in between. Germline lookup yields CDR1 LGHDT and CDR2 YNNKEL (reference sequence). The CDR3 length is 13 residues. The chain's CDR3 is CASSRLVGYEQYF. DNA of the CDR3: TGTGCCAGCAGCCGGCTAGTGGGTTACGAGCAGTACTTC.

This clonotype was counted between two and nine times. V gene TRBV29-1 combines with J gene TRBJ2-3; no clear D gene. Trimming left V 0 bases short and J 2 bases short, with 9 bases between. The CDR3 totals 14 residues. Germline V gives CDR1 SQVTM, CDR2 ANQGSEA. CDR3 in DNA: TGCAGCGTTGAAGATGGGTGGTACACAGATACGCAGTATTTT. Amino acid sequence: CSVEDGWYTDTQYF.

This clonotype was seen more than once but under ten times. This rearrangement joins TRBV20-1 to TRBJ2-1, with 14 positions matching TRBD2. The CDR3 totals 14 residues. Germline CDR1 DFQATT, CDR2 SNEGSKA (reference sequence). V was pared by 6 bases and J by 7 bases, with 5 bases of the junction left unmatched. This chain's CDR3 is CSARLAGGVNEQFF. The DNA of the CDR3 is TGCAGTGCAAGACTAGCGGGAGGGGTTAATGAGCAGTTCTTC.

This clonotype was counted only a few times. The chain carries TRBV20-1 and TRBJ2-6; a possible D gene is TRBD2 (5 bases). This CDR3 spans 13 amino acids. The germline V and J ends were trimmed by 7 bases and 0 bases, with 7 bases remaining between them. Germline CDR1 reads DFQATT; CDR2 reads SNEGSKA (reference sequence). CDR3 loop: CSVRASGANVLTF. DNA of the CDR3: TGCAGTGTGAGGGCCTCTGGGGCCAACGTCCTGACTTTC.

This clonotype was seen repeatedly, ten times or more. The chain uses TRBV20-1 and TRBJ2-7; 9 bases line up with TRBD2. The length of the CDR3 is 15 residues. V gave up 7 bases and J gave up 5 bases; unmatched junction bases: 15. Germline CDR1 is DFQATT and CDR2 is SNEGSKA (reference sequence). Written as DNA, the CDR3 is TGCAGTGGGATCGGGACTAGCCCACCCCGGAACGAGCAGTACTTC. Its translation: CSGIGTSPPRNEQYF.

This chain links TRBV6-2 or TRBV6-3 with TRBJ2-7; 8 nucleotides agree with TRBD2. Germline V gene lookup returns CDR1 MNHEY and CDR2 SVGEGT. Losses at the gene ends were 4 bases for V and 2 bases for J; bases not matched to a gene: 7. This CDR3 has 15 amino acids. The CDR3 coding sequence is TGTGCCAGCAGTTTTATGCCAGCGGGAGCCTACGAGCAGTACGTC. The encoded protein is CASSFMPAGAYEQYV.

The chain carries TRBV30 and TRBJ2-2, with D possibly called TRBD1 or TRBD2 (6 bases each). CDR1 GTSNPN and CDR2 SVGIG come from the germline V gene (reference sequence). With 0 bases removed from V and 6 bases from J, the gap between germline ends came to 11 bases. This CDR3 contains 14 residues. The CDR3 here is CAWSVWRGAGELFF. CDR3 in DNA: TGTGCCTGGAGTGTATGGAGGGGGGCCGGGGAGCTGTTTTTT.

This clonotype has at least ten counts. The chain uses TRBV29-1 and TRBJ2-5, with D maybe TRBD2 (5 bases). CDR1 is SQVTM and CDR2 is ANQGSEA in the germline V gene. Trimming removed 7 bases from V and 5 bases from J, with 11 bases in between. There are 11 residues in the CDR3. The CDR3 loop reads CSALREETQYF. The CDR3 DNA is TGCAGCGCCCTGAGGGAGGAGACCCAGTACTTC.

The genes are TRBV27 and TRBJ2-7; no reliable D call. The CDR3 sequence is 13 residues long. The ends were cut back, 5 bases at V and 4 bases at J, with 12 bases in the middle. CDR1 and CDR2 (germline): MNHEY, SMNVEV (reference sequence). The CDR3 DNA is TGTGCCAGCAGTACCTCGCCTCCTTACGAGCAGTACTTC. Its translation: CASSTSPPYEQYF.

The chain carries TRBV5-6 and TRBJ2-5; D remains ambiguous. The germline V and J ends were trimmed by 4 bases and 0 bases, with 7 bases remaining between them. The CDR3 contains 13 residues. Looked up from germline, CDR1 is SGHDT and CDR2 is YYEEEE. CDR3 coding DNA: TGTGCCAGCAGCCTCCCTTACCAAGAGACCCAGTACTTC. Its protein is CASSLPYQETQYF.

The chain combines TRBV12-3 or TRBV12-4 with TRBJ2-1; D may be TRBD2 (6 bases). V was trimmed by 0 bases and J by 5 bases, leaving 11 bases between them. The CDR3 sequence is 15 residues long. CDR3 bases: TGTGCCAGCAGTTTAGCCGGGAGTGGACACAATGAGCAGTTCTTC. Its translation: CASSLAGSGHNEQFF.

This clonotype was counted between two and nine times. V gene TRBV2 combines with J gene TRBJ2-7; D possibly corresponds to TRBD2 (6 bases). V was shortened by 4 bases and J by 6 bases, with 13 bases between the two germline ends. There are 13 residues in the CDR3. Germline loops: CDR1 SNHLY, CDR2 FYNNEI. This chain's CDR3 is CASSVGGALEQYV. The CDR3 DNA sequence: TGTGCCAGCAGTGTTGGAGGGGCCCTCGAGCAGTACGTC.

There are a few counts of this clonotype. The chain has TRBV10-3 and TRBJ2-1; 11 nucleotides align to TRBD2. V lost 5 bases, J lost 2 bases, and 2 bases stayed unmatched. This CDR3 is 15 amino acids long. Per the germline V gene, CDR1 is ENHRY and CDR2 is SYGVKD. CDR3 coding DNA: TGTGCCATCAGTCAGACTAGCGGGACCTACAATGAGCAGTTCTTC. Amino acid sequence: CAISQTSGTYNEQFF.